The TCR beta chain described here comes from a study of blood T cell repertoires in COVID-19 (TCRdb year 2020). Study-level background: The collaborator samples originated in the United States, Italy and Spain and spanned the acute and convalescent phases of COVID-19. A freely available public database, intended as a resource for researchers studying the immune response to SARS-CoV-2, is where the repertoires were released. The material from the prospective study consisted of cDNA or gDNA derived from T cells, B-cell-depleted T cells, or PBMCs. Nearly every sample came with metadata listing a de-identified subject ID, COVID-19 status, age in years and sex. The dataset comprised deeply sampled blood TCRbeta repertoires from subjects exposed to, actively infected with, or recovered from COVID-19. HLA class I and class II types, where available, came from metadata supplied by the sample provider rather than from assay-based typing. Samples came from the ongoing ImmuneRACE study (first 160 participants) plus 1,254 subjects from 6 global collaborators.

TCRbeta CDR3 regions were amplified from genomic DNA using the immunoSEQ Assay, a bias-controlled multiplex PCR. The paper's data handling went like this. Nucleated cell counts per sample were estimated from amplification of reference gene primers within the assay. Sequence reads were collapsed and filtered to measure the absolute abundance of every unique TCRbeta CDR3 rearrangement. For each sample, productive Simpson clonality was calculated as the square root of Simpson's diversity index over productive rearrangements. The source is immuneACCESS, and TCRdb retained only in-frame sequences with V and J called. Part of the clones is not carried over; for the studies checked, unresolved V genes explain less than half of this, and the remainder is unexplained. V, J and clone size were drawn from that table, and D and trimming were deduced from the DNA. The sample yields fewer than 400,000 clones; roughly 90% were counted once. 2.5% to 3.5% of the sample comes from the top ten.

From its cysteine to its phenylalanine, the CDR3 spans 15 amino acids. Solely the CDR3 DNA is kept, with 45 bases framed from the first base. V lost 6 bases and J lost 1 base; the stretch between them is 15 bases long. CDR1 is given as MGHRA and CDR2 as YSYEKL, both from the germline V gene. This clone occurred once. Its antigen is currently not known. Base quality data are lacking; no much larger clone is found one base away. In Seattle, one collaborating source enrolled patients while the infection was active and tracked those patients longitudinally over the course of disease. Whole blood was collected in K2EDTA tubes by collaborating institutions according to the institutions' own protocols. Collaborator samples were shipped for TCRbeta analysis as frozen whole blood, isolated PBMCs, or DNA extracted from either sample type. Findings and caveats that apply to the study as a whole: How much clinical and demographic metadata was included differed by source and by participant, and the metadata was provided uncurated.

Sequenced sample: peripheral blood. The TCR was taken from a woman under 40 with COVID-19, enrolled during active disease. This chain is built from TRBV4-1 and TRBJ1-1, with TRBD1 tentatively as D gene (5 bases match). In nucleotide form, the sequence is TGCGCCAGCAGGGACACGGGACTCAAGAACACTGAAGCTTTCTTT. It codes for CASRDTGLKNTEAFF.